One and the same sample provided the 12 T cell receptor beta chains below, sequenced in a study of cytomegalovirus exposure and HLA in healthy donors. Amplification used 60 Vbeta primers and 13 Jbeta primers. Libraries were prepared by immunoSEQ multiplex PCR; TCRdb keeps only in-frame clonotypes and omits some of them. The sample carries 95,000 to 150,000 clones, about three quarters recorded once. The sequenced material came from PBMCs. All receptors derive from a woman aged 40 to 50 in good health and CMV-seropositive.

The chain combines TRBV11-2 with TRBJ1-1; D ambiguous. Germline assignment: CDR1 SGHAT and CDR2 FQNNGV. There are 15 residues in the CDR3. V was cut by 5 bases and J by 2 bases, with 15 bases left in between. The CDR3 sequence: CASSGRIGPNTEAFF. In DNA, the CDR3 is TGTGCCAGCAGCGGGAGGATAGGTCCTAACACTGAAGCTTTCTTT.

The rearrangement joins TRBV6-5 to TRBJ1-6; D is perhaps TRBD1 (5 bases). Germline lookup yields CDR1 MNHEY and CDR2 SVGAGI. There are 16 residues in the CDR3. The V and J ends lost 4 bases and 6 bases respectively, with 16 bases between them. The CDR3: CASSSYPRQGNSPLHF. DNA of the CDR3: TGTGCCAGCAGTTCGTACCCCCGGCAGGGTAATTCACCCCTCCACTTT.

The V and J genes are TRBV6-1 and TRBJ1-4; D possibly corresponds to TRBD1 (6 bases). The length of the CDR3 is 14 residues. Trimming took off 2 bases at V and 11 bases at J, with 15 bases between the two ends. Per germline, CDR1 MNHNS and CDR2 SASEGT. The CDR3 here is CASSEISGQGKLFF. The CDR3 bases are TGTGCCAGCAGTGAAATTTCAGGGCAGGGGAAACTGTTTTTT.

The gene calls are TRBV4-3 and TRBJ2-4; TRBD2 matches at 10 bases. This CDR3 is 15 amino acids long. The germline V gene has CDR1 LGHNA and CDR2 YSLEER. Unmatched junction bases numbered 1, after V lost 0 bases and J lost 5 bases. CDR3 coding DNA: TGCGCCAGCAGCCAAGATACTAGCGGGGAAAACATTCAGTACTTC. It codes for CASSQDTSGENIQYF.

The J gene is TRBJ1-4, the V gene TRBV7-8; tentatively, D is TRBD1 (5 bases). The germline V and J ends were trimmed by 2 bases and 7 bases, with 11 bases remaining between them. The germline V gene has CDR1 SGHVS and CDR2 FQNEAQ. This CDR3 is 14 amino acids long. The DNA for the CDR3 is TGTGCCAGCAGCTTAAAGGGGTATGGTGAAAAACTGTTTTTT. Translating it yields CASSLKGYGEKLFF.

The rearrangement uses TRBV5-6 and TRBJ1-5; 9 bases line up with TRBD1. The CDR3 consists of 14 residues. Germline CDR1 and CDR2: SGHDT and YYEEEE. Germline trimming cut 2 bases from V and 7 bases from J; bases unmatched to any gene: 4. The DNA of the CDR3 is TGTGCCAGCAGCTTCCAGGACAGGGGCCAGCCCCAGCATTTT. Amino acids: CASSFQDRGQPQHF.

The chain employs TRBV2 and TRBJ1-1, with a tentative D call TRBD1 (6 bases). Trimming cost V 5 bases and J 2 bases, with 15 bases left between them. Germline V CDR1 and CDR2: SNHLY, FYNNEI. This CDR3 region has 15 residues. The CDR3 reads CASSFSRGKNTEAFF. The CDR3 bases are TGTGCCAGCAGTTTTAGCAGGGGAAAAAACACTGAAGCTTTCTTT.

The V and J genes are TRBV7-2 and TRBJ1-2, with TRBD1 as a possible D gene (6 bases). Germline CDR1 reads SGHTA; CDR2 reads FQGNSA. Trimming shortened V by 5 bases and J by 4 bases, and 11 bases separated the two germline ends. This CDR3 region has 13 residues. CDR3 residues: CASSETDSYGYTF. In DNA, the CDR3 is TGTGCCAGCAGCGAGACGGACAGCTATGGCTACACCTTC.

The V call is TRBV19, the J call TRBJ1-2; D may be TRBD1 (6 bases). The germline V and J ends were trimmed by 5 bases and 4 bases, with 11 bases remaining between them. The V gene's germline CDR1 is LNHDA and CDR2 SQIVND (reference sequence). The CDR3 is 13 residues long. The CDR3 protein is CASSPTGPYGYTF. The CDR3, as DNA: TGTGCCAGTAGTCCGACAGGACCCTATGGCTACACCTTC.

This chain joins TRBV27 and TRBJ2-1; D is undetermined. Germline V gene lookup returns CDR1 MNHEY and CDR2 SMNVEV (reference sequence). V was cut by 4 bases and J by 7 bases, with 8 bases left in between. The CDR3 spans 12 residues. The chain's CDR3 is CASSSIRNEQFF. The CDR3 DNA follows: TGTGCCAGCAGTTCGATTCGGAATGAGCAGTTCTTC.

The J gene is TRBJ2-2, the V gene TRBV9, with TRBD1 identical over 10 bases. The CDR3 runs 15 residues. Germline CDR1 and CDR2: SGDLS and YYNGEE. Losses at the gene ends were 5 bases for V and 2 bases for J; bases not matched to a gene: 3. The CDR3 nucleotides are TGTGCCAGCAGTGGACAGGGGGTCAACACCGGGGAGCTGTTTTTT. Amino acids: CASSGQGVNTGELFF.

This clone was counted only a few times. The gene calls are TRBV19 and TRBJ2-1; 9 positions match TRBD2. Germline V gene sequence: CDR1 LNHDA, CDR2 SQIVND (reference sequence). Trimming cost V 7 bases and J 4 bases; bases outside gene matches: 5. CDR3 length equals 14 residues. As DNA, the CDR3 is TGTGCCAGTATGGTAGCGGGGGCGTACAATGAGCAGTTCTTC. Amino acids: CASMVAGAYNEQFF.